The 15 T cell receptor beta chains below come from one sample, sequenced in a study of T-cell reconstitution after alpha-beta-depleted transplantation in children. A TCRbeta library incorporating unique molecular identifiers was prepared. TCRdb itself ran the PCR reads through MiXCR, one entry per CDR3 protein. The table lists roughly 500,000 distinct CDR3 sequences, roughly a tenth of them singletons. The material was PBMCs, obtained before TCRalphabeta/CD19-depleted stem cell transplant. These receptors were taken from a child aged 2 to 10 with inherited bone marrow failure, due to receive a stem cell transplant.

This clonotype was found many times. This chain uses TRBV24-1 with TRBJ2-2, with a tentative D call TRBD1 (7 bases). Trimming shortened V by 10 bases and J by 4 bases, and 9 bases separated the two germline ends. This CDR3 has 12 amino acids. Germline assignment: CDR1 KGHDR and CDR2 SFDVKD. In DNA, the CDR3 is TGTGCCACTCAGGGGGGCACCGGGGAGCTGTTTTTT. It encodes CATQGGTGELFF.

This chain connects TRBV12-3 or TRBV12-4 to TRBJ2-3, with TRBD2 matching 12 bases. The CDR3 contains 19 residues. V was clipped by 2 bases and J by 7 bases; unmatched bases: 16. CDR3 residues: CASSLYGHGTSGPRNTQYF. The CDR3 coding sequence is TGTGCCAGCAGTTTATATGGCCATGGGACTAGCGGGCCTAGAAATACGCAGTATTTT.

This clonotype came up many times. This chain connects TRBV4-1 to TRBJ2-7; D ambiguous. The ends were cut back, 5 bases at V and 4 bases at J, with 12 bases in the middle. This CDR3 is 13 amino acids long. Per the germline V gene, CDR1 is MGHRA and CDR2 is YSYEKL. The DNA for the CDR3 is TGCGCCAGCAGCGTAGCCCCTTCTTACGAGCAGTACTTC. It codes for CASSVAPSYEQYF.

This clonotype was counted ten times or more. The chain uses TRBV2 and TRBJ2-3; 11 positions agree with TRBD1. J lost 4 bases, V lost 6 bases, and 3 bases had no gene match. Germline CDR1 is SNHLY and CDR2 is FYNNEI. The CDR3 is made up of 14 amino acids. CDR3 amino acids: CASRRDRGSDTQYF. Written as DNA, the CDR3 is TGTGCCAGCAGACGGGACAGGGGGTCAGATACGCAGTATTTT.

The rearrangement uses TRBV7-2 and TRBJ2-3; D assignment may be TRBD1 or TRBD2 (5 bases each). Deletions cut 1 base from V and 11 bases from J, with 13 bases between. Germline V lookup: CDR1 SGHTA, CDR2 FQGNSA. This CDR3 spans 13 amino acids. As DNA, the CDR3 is TGTGCCAGCAGCTTAGTCGGGGCGGCGTGGCAGTATTTT. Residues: CASSLVGAAWQYF.

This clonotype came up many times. CDR3: CASSSGYTGELFF. In DNA, the CDR3 is TGTGCCAGCAGCTCAGGATACACCGGGGAGCTGTTTTTT. The chain recombines TRBV28 with TRBJ2-2, with unresolved D. The V gene lost 6 bases and the J gene lost 3 bases, with 8 bases spanning the gap. CDR3 length: 13 residues. The germline V gene has CDR1 MDHEN and CDR2 SYDVKM.

The CDR3 sequence is CATSRDRFDQPQHF. The CDR3 DNA is TGTGCCACCAGCAGAGACAGGTTCGATCAGCCCCAGCATTTT. J is TRBJ1-5 and V is TRBV15; D is unresolved. The V end was cut by 0 bases, the J end by 5 bases, with 8 bases between. In germline, CDR1 is LNHNV, CDR2 YYDKDF (reference sequence). The CDR3 is made up of 14 amino acids.

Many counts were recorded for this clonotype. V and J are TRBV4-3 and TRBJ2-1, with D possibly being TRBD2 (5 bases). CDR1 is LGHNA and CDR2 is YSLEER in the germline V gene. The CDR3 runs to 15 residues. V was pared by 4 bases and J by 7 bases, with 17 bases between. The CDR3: CASSPSSEAVNEQFF. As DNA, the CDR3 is TGCGCCAGCAGCCCGTCCTCCGAAGCGGTGAATGAGCAGTTCTTC.

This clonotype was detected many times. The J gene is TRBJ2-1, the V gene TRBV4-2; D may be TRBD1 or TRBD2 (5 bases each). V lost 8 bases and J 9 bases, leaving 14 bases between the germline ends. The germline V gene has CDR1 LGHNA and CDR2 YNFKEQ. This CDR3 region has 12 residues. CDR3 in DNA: TGTGCCAGCCAATCGGGGCGCGGTGAGCAGTTCTTC. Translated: CASQSGRGEQFF.

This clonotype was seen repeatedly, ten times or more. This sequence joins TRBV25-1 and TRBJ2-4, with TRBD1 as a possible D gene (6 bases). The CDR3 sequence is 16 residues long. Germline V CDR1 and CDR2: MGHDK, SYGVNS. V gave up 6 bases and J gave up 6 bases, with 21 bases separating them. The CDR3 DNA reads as TGTGCCAGCAGCCCGAACGAACAGGGACGGGCAAACATTCAGTACTTC. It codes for CASSPNEQGRANIQYF.

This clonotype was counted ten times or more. As DNA, the CDR3 is TGTGCCACCCTAGAATGGACAGACGTATACGAGCAGTACTTC. Translation gives CATLEWTDVYEQYF. V usage is TRBV7-9 and J usage is TRBJ2-7; D might be TRBD1 (6 bases). Trimming removed 10 bases at V and 4 bases at J, with 20 bases between. The CDR3 extends over 14 amino acids. CDR1 SEHNR and CDR2 FQNEAQ come from the germline V gene (reference sequence).

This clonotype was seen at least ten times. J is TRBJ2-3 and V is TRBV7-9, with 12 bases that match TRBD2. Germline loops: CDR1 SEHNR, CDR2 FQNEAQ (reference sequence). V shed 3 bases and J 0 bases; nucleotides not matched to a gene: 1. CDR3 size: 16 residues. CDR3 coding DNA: TGTGCCAGCAGCTTTGGGACTAGCGGGAGCACAGATACGCAGTATTTT. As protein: CASSFGTSGSTDTQYF.

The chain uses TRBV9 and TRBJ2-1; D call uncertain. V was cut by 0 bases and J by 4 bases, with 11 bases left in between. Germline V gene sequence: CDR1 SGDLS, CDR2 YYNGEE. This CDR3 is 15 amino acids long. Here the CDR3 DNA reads TGTGCCAGCAGCGTAGGGTCCCTGCCGTACAATGAGCAGTTCTTC. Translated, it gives CASSVGSLPYNEQFF.

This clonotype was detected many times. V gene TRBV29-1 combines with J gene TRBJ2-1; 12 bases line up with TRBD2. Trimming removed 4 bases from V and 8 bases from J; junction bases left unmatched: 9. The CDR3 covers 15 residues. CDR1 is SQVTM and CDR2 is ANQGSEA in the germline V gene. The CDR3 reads CSVALAGGPGDEQFF. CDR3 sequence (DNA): TGCAGCGTTGCCCTAGCGGGAGGGCCAGGGGATGAGCAGTTCTTC.

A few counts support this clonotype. As DNA, the CDR3 is TGTGCTAGTGGTTTGGTACAGTTTTATAGCAATCAGCCCCAGCATTTT. Its protein is CASGLVQFYSNQPQHF. This sequence joins TRBV12-5 and TRBJ1-5, with D uncertain. V shed 0 bases and J shed 0 bases, with 9 bases lying between them. This CDR3 spans 16 amino acids. Germline V CDR1 and CDR2: LGHNT, FRNRAP.